This TCR beta chain came from a study of CD8+CD57+ T cells in acquired aplastic anemia. Genomic DNA, the template, was used for profiling of the TCR beta VDJ and CDR3. MiXCR, applied by TCRdb to the reads, yields one record per CDR3 protein. This table holds some 180,000 distinct CDR3 sequences, about half found once. This clonotype was observed at least ten times. There are 14 residues in the CDR3. Germline CDR1 reads LNHDA; CDR2 reads SQIVND (reference sequence). The ends were cut back, 3 bases at V and 1 base at J, with 6 bases in the middle. The gene calls are TRBV19 and TRBJ2-2, with D possibly TRBD1 on 6 matching bases. This sequence was found in a human donor in good health. The sample consisted of sorted CD4+, CD8+, or CD8+CD57+ T cells (not recorded which) from PBMCs. The CDR3 reads CASSMTGNTGELFF. CDR3 coding DNA: TGTGCCAGTAGTATGACAGGGAACACCGGGGAGCTGTTTTTT.